This record looks at one T cell receptor (beta chain) sequence and its context. Its specificity is not known. The CDR3 is 15 residues long. The germline V gene encodes CDR1 LNHDA and CDR2 SQIVND (reference sequence). Trimming stripped 4 bases from V and 3 bases from J, with 15 bases between. Researchers ran the PCR with 60 Vbeta and 13 Jbeta primers. The repertoire was sequenced with immunoSEQ multiplex PCR; TCRdb's copy has only in-frame clones and lacks some. The top ten clones hold around 4% of a sample with 100,000 to 150,000 clones, more than 60% of them seen once. The data were taken from a study of cytomegalovirus exposure and HLA in healthy donors. Whole-study results and caveats: The study listed around 150 cytomegalovirus-associated TCR beta chains.

Nominally healthy donors were sampled, though unrecorded immune exposures were likely. V and J are TRBV19 and TRBJ1-2; D perhaps matches TRBD1 (6 bases). The source of this sequence is a woman aged 40-49 years in good health and CMV-seronegative. Sequenced material: PBMCs. CDR3 bases: TGTGCCAGTAGTACTCTGACAGGAATATACTATGGCTACACCTTC. Translated, it gives CASSTLTGIYYGYTF.